These 21 T cell receptor beta chains originate from one sample sequenced in a study of shared clonotypes between healthy human individuals. The assay was immunoSEQ multiplex PCR, and TCRdb's table has in-frame clones only and misses some. The sample has about 990,000 clones; 70% to 80% are singletons. Sequencing was done on a sample of memory CD4+ T cells from PBMCs. Subset noted: CD45RA-negative fraction. Receptors were obtained from a man younger than 35 in good health. Some clones in this sample may be carry-over from other donors' samples.

V is TRBV5-1 and J is TRBJ2-1, with a weak D call TRBD2 (6 bases). This CDR3 has 13 amino acids. Trimming took 2 bases from V and 8 from J, leaving 11 bases between them. Germline V gene data show CDR1 as SGHRS and CDR2 as YFSETQ. CDR3 nucleotides: TGCGCCAGCAGCTTCCGGGACTTCGATGAGCAGTTCTTC. Residues: CASSFRDFDEQFF.

A word on this clone: The sample has other DNA sequences that encode this CDR3 too. The genes are TRBV5-1 and TRBJ2-5; D is undetermined. CDR3 length equals 13 residues. The V gene's germline CDR1 is SGHRS and CDR2 YFSETQ. V gave up 2 bases and J gave up 2 bases, with 7 bases separating them. The chain's CDR3 is CASSFTPQETQYF. CDR3 DNA sequence: TGCGCCAGCAGCTTCACCCCTCAAGAGACCCAGTACTTC.

The gene calls are TRBV28 and TRBJ2-1, with D perhaps TRBD1 (6 bases). Trimming took 1 base from V and 8 from J, leaving 18 bases between them. There are 16 residues in the CDR3. Germline loops: CDR1 MDHEN, CDR2 SYDVKM. The CDR3 coding sequence is TGTGCCAGCAGTTTATTGCCTGGCTATGGGGGCGATGAGCAGTTCTTC. Translating it yields CASSLLPGYGGDEQFF.

In its sample, this clone was seen many times. This chain uses TRBV2 with TRBJ1-6; D gene ambiguous. V was pared by 3 bases and J by 7 bases, with 10 bases between. Germline V gene data show CDR1 as SNHLY and CDR2 as FYNNEI. CDR3 length: 14 residues. CDR3 residues: CASSDPRTNSPLHF. CDR3 sequence (DNA): TGTGCCAGCAGTGACCCAAGGACCAATTCACCCCTCCACTTT.

The V call is TRBV6-5, the J call TRBJ2-1; 7 nucleotides align to TRBD2. CDR3 length: 13 amino acids. Trimming removed 9 bases from V and 5 bases from J; junction bases left unmatched: 7. Germline-derived CDR1 and CDR2 are MNHEY and SVGAGI. DNA of the CDR3: TGTGCCAGAAGTAGCGGGCGGGACAATGAGCAGTTCTTC. This gives the protein CARSSGRDNEQFF.

The rearrangement links TRBV5-8 to TRBJ2-3; 9 bases align to TRBD2. CDR3 length equals 16 residues. Per the germline V gene, CDR1 is SGHTS and CDR2 is YDEGEE. V shed 5 bases and J 4 bases; nucleotides not matched to a gene: 11. CDR3 sequence: CASRRRRGRGSDTQYF. CDR3 DNA: TGTGCCAGCAGACGACGACGCGGGAGGGGGTCAGATACGCAGTATTTT.

This chain joins TRBV30 and TRBJ1-2; a weak D match, TRBD1 (6 bases). Per germline, CDR1 GTSNPN and CDR2 SVGIG (reference sequence). Between the trimmed V and J ends, which lost 0 bases and 10 bases, there was a span of 12 bases. CDR3 size: 12 residues. This CDR3 reads CAWSVLQGFYTF. The CDR3 bases are TGTGCCTGGAGTGTACTTCAGGGGTTCTACACCTTC.

This clone was observed many times. The chain carries TRBV5-6 and TRBJ2-5; D uncertain. The germline gives CDR1 SGHDT, CDR2 YYEEEE. V lost 2 bases and J lost 4, with 9 bases in between. This CDR3 is built from 13 residues. The CDR3 nucleotides read TGTGCCAGCAGCTTAAGGGAAGGAGAGACCCAGTACTTC. This sequence encodes CASSLREGETQYF.

The chain carries TRBV28 and TRBJ2-4; 8 bases are shared with TRBD1. Germline assignment: CDR1 MDHEN and CDR2 SYDVKM. The CDR3 is made up of 14 amino acids. Trimming cost V 4 bases and J 9 bases; bases outside gene matches: 8. CDR3: CASSSRTGYSIQYF. In nucleotides, the CDR3 is TGTGCCAGCAGTTCGAGGACAGGGTACAGCATTCAGTACTTC.

As regards this clone: Different DNA sequences within this sample yield the same CDR3. The chain carries TRBV5-6 and TRBJ2-7, with D hard to call. Between the trimmed V and J ends, which lost 0 bases and 4 bases, there was a span of 8 bases. Germline V gene lookup returns CDR1 SGHDT and CDR2 YYEEEE. This CDR3 is built from 13 residues. CDR3 DNA: TGTGCCAGCAGCTTGGGGCGTCCATACGAGCAGTACTTC. Translated: CASSLGRPYEQYF.

This clone has a handful of counts. The sample holds other DNA sequences that translate to the same CDR3. The chain combines TRBV20-1 with TRBJ2-4, with D perhaps matching TRBD1 or TRBD2 (5 bases each). This CDR3 is built from 11 residues. V was clipped by 5 bases and J by 3 bases, with 5 bases between them. Germline V CDR1 and CDR2: DFQATT, SNEGSKA (reference sequence). The CDR3: CSAGGKNIQYF. CDR3 sequence (DNA): TGCAGTGCTGGGGGCAAAAACATTCAGTACTTC.

For the CDR3, the DNA is TGTGCCAGCAGTTTCTTTGGGGCACAGAACACTGAAGCTTTCTTT. This gives the protein CASSFFGAQNTEAFF. The genes are TRBV27 and TRBJ1-1; TRBD1 is a possible D gene (5 bases). The CDR3 covers 15 residues. Looked up from germline, CDR1 is MNHEY and CDR2 is SMNVEV (reference sequence). The germline V and J ends were trimmed by 3 bases and 1 base, with 12 bases remaining between them.

The rearrangement joins TRBV7-2 to TRBJ1-2; D remains ambiguous. Trimming took 6 bases from V and 3 from J, leaving 17 bases between them. Germline V gene lookup returns CDR1 SGHTA and CDR2 FQGNSA. The CDR3 totals 15 residues. Written as DNA, the CDR3 is TGTGCCAGCAGTTACACACCACAAACGGACTATGGCTACACCTTC. Encoded protein: CASSYTPQTDYGYTF.

The chain couples TRBV28 to TRBJ2-1, with 7 bases that match TRBD2. Germline V gene sequence: CDR1 MDHEN, CDR2 SYDVKM. V lost 5 bases to trimming and J lost 8 bases; unmatched junction nucleotides: 15. CDR3 length: 16 residues. The CDR3 sequence is CASSPHLAVLGYEQFF. The CDR3 DNA is TGTGCCAGCAGTCCCCACCTAGCGGTCCTAGGGTATGAGCAGTTCTTC.

The chain has TRBV5-1 and TRBJ1-4, with 7 positions matching TRBD1. The CDR3 has 15 residues. Germline V gene lookup returns CDR1 SGHRS and CDR2 YFSETQ. Trimming took 4 bases from V and 6 from J; bases not matched to a gene: 9. Written as DNA, the CDR3 is TGCGCCAGCAGCCCTAACCTCGGACAGGATGAAAAACTGTTTTTT. The encoded protein is CASSPNLGQDEKLFF.

This clone has a handful of counts. The V and J genes are TRBV30 and TRBJ1-1; D is uncertain. Germline values: CDR1 GTSNPN, CDR2 SVGIG (reference sequence). This CDR3 is 11 amino acids long. V was shortened by 4 bases and J by 3 bases, with 6 bases between the two germline ends. CDR3 amino acids: CAWNGYTEAFF. The CDR3 DNA is TGTGCCTGGAACGGGTACACTGAAGCTTTCTTT.

This rearrangement joins TRBV11-3 to TRBJ2-1, with D possibly TRBD2 on 10 matching bases. CDR1 is SGHNT and CDR2 is YENEEA in the germline V gene. Trimming removed 1 base from V and 7 bases from J, with 26 bases in between. This CDR3 spans 19 amino acids. The chain's CDR3 is CASSLGDRVSLAGENEQFF. The CDR3 DNA reads as TGTGCCAGCAGCTTAGGGGACAGGGTTAGTCTAGCGGGAGAAAATGAGCAGTTCTTC.

The V gene is TRBV6-1, the J gene TRBJ1-5; D remains unclear. V lost 1 base, J lost 7 bases, and 8 bases lay in between. Germline V gene sequence: CDR1 MNHNS, CDR2 SASEGT. This CDR3 is built from 13 residues. CDR3 region: CASSEGGKQPQHF. CDR3 sequence (DNA): TGTGCCAGCAGTGAAGGAGGGAAGCAGCCCCAGCATTTT.

Concerning this clone itself: A read error likely explains this, since a far larger clone differs by one base. Other DNA sequences of this sample code for an identical CDR3. The chain combines TRBV29-1 with TRBJ2-1; 8 bases align to TRBD2. V trimming: 8 bases; J trimming: 0 bases; junction bases outside the gene matches: 9. The V gene's germline CDR1 is SQVTM and CDR2 ANQGSEA. The CDR3 length is 15 residues. CDR3 sequence reads: CSIWTSSGSYNEQFF. CDR3 DNA: TGCAGCATATGGACTAGCTCGGGCTCCTACAATGAGCAGTTCTTC.

The chain joins TRBV6-5 to TRBJ2-3; tentatively, D is TRBD2 (5 bases). CDR1 is MNHEY and CDR2 is SVGAGI in the germline V gene. The CDR3 consists of 15 residues. Trimming shortened V by 2 bases and J by 5 bases, and 14 bases separated the two germline ends. The CDR3: CASSYTAGLGDTQYF. CDR3 coding DNA: TGTGCCAGCAGTTACACCGCGGGCTTGGGAGATACGCAGTATTTT.

Regarding this clone: A much larger clone sits a single nucleotide away, making a read error possible. The same CDR3 is also encoded by other DNA sequences in this sample. This sequence joins TRBV28 and TRBJ1-1, with D perhaps matching TRBD1 (6 bases). The CDR3 contains 16 residues. V lost 3 bases and J 0 bases, leaving 14 bases between the germline ends. Germline CDR1 and CDR2: MDHEN and SYDVKM. CDR3 nucleotide sequence: TGTGCCAGCAGTTTGTTTTCAGGGGCCTTGAACACTGAAGCTTTCTTT. Its translation is CASSLFSGALNTEAFF.